This T cell receptor beta chain was observed in a study of blood T cell repertoires in COVID-19. Across the study: The United States, Italy and Spain were the sources of the acute and convalescent COVID-19 samples. Sample material is recorded as cDNA or gDNA derived from T cells, B-cell-depleted T cells, or PBMCs.

The germline V and J ends were trimmed by 0 bases and 4 bases, with 12 bases remaining between them. Germline CDR1 and CDR2: ENHRY and SYGVKD. CDR3 size: 16 residues. Data came from immunoSEQ multiplex PCR; TCRdb stores just in-frame clones and leaves some out. The repertoire holds almost 400,000 clones, with 70% to 90% as singletons. The receptor comes from a woman aged 25 to 45 with acute COVID-19. The chain couples TRBV10-3 to TRBJ2-2; tentative D call: TRBD2 (6 bases). The sample consisted of PBMCs or T cells enriched from blood (not recorded which). CDR3 loop: CAISESGGSVTGELFF. The CDR3 DNA reads TGTGCCATCAGTGAGTCGGGGGGTTCGGTCACCGGGGAGCTGTTTTTT.